This entry is about one TCR beta chain. Profiling relied on immunoSEQ multiplex PCR, and the TCRdb table lists in-frame clones only, not all of them. The table includes around 200,000 clones, over 80% detected once. This entry is derived from a study of control samples from healthy donors and cancer patients. V lost 4 bases, J lost 0 bases, and 19 bases lay in between. CDR1 is KGHDR, CDR2 SFDVKD, per germline. The CDR3 loop spans 18 amino acids. The chain employs TRBV24-1 and TRBJ2-3, with D maybe TRBD2 (6 bases). This clonotype was obtained from a young man in good health. Sequenced material: blood. The CDR3 region is CATSEHLGTAKSTDTQYF. For the CDR3, the DNA is TGTGCCACCAGTGAGCACCTAGGGACTGCTAAAAGCACAGATACGCAGTATTTT.